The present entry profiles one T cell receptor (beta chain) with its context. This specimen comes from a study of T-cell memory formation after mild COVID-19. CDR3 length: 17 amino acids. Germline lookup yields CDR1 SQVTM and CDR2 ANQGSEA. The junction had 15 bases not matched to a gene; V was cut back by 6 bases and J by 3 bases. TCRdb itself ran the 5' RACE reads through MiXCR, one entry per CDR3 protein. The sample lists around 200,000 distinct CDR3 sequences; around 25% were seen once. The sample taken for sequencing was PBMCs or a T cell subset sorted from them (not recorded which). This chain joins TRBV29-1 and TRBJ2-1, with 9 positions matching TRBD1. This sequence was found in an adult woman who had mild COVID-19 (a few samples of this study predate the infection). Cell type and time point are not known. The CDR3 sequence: CSVPPAGTGPLYNEQFF. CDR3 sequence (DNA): TGCAGCGTCCCCCCGGCCGGGACAGGGCCTCTCTACAATGAGCAGTTCTTC.